The clone carrying this T cell receptor (beta chain) showed up just once. After removal of 5 bases from V and 0 bases from J, the junction contained 1 base not matched to a gene. This CDR3 has 15 amino acids. In germline, CDR1 is SGHAT, CDR2 FQNNGV. Produced via immunoSEQ multiplex PCR; TCRdb's table is partial and in-frame only. The sample includes about 8,400 clones, roughly 80% of them seen just once. This sample was included in a study of tumor-infiltrating lymphocytes in localized non-small cell lung cancer. Study-wide context: Several tumor histologies, both smoking statuses, and some post-neoadjuvant chemotherapy samples were included.

The chain has TRBV11-2 and TRBJ2-1; 10 nucleotides agree with TRBD2. The TCR comes from a human donor with non-small cell lung cancer. Sequencing was carried out using uninvolved lung tissue not adjacent to the tumor. CDR3 sequence (DNA): TGTGCCAGCAGCCCTAGCGGGAGCTCCTACAATGAGCAGTTCTTC. This translates into CASSPSGSSYNEQFF.